The 13 T cell receptor beta chains listed next were all sequenced from one sample in a study of read filtering for tumor transcriptome and immune sequencing. Molecular barcoded adaptors covering alpha/delta and beta/gamma chains were used on 400 to 450 ng RNA. TCRdb reanalysed the reads using MiXCR and keeps one entry per CDR3 protein. The repertoire holds roughly 46,000 distinct CDR3 sequences, with approximately 12% as singletons. Sequenced material: a population of CD138-negative cells sorted from bone marrow. These receptors originate from a donor at least 40 years old with multiple myeloma.

As concerns this clonotype: The likely explanation is a read error, given a far larger clone one base away. The chain carries TRBV11-2 and TRBJ2-1, with 9 bases identical to TRBD2. Germline V CDR1 and CDR2: SGHAT, FQNNGV. The trim removed 3 bases at V and 14 bases at J, leaving 14 bases unmatched. The CDR3 is 15 residues long. CDR3 amino acids: CASSFLKPAGGYEFF. The DNA of the CDR3 is TGTGCCAGCAGCTTCTTGAAGCCAGCGGGAGGCTACGAGTTCTTC.

This clonotype has ten or more counts. The chain links TRBV11-2 to TRBJ2-1; 8 bases line up with TRBD2. The CDR3 runs to 17 residues. The germline gives CDR1 SGHAT, CDR2 FQNNGV. Germline trimming cut 3 bases from V and 0 bases from J; bases unmatched to any gene: 7. CDR3 amino acids: CASSFQPAGVSYNEQFF. The CDR3 coding sequence is TGTGCCAGCAGCTTTCAACCAGCGGGAGTCTCCTACAATGAGCAGTTCTTC.

This clonotype was picked up many times. The genes are TRBV11-2 and TRBJ2-5; D could derive from TRBD1 or TRBD2 (6 bases each). The V gene lost 5 bases and the J gene lost 10 bases, with 23 bases spanning the gap. Germline loops: CDR1 SGHAT, CDR2 FQNNGV. The CDR3 extends over 15 amino acids. The DNA for the CDR3 is TGTGCCAGCAGCCGCGAGGGGGGTAAGGGTGATATCCAGTACTTC. Amino acids: CASSREGGKGDIQYF.

This clonotype was picked up many times. This chain connects TRBV5-1 to TRBJ2-2; either TRBD1 or TRBD2 may fit D (5 bases each). Trimming took 2 bases from V and 7 from J, leaving 18 bases between them. In germline, CDR1 is SGHRS, CDR2 YFSETQ. The CDR3 covers 16 residues. CDR3 region: CASSFGLDIGIGELFF. CDR3 bases: TGCGCCAGCAGCTTCGGACTGGACATAGGGATCGGGGAGCTGTTTTTT. The variable domain in full, with the rest retrieved from reference TRBV5-1 and TRBJ2-2, is KAGVTQTPRYLIKTRGQQVTLSCSPISGHRSVSWYQQTPGQGLQFLFEYFSETQRNKGNFPGRFSGRQFSNSRSEMNVSTLELGDSALYLCASSFGLDIGIGELFFGEGSRLTVL.

This clonotype was counted ten times or more. V is TRBV4-3 and J is TRBJ1-1, with a possible D match to TRBD1 (5 bases). Germline V gives CDR1 LGHNA, CDR2 YSLEER. V was shortened by 2 bases and J by 8 bases, with 12 bases between the two germline ends. The CDR3 sequence is 13 residues long. CDR3 loop: CASSQLAGREAFF. As DNA, the CDR3 is TGCGCCAGCAGCCAATTGGCGGGACGGGAAGCTTTCTTT.

This clonotype occurred many times. The junction and the germline gene differ at one end; a read error may be behind it. The CDR3 here is CASSVAGGSYEQYF. The CDR3 DNA reads as TGTGCCAGCAGCGTAGCGGGAGGGTCGTACGAGCAGTACTTC. The chain couples TRBV7-9 to TRBJ2-7; 11 nucleotides match TRBD2. This CDR3 spans 14 amino acids. Germline values: CDR1 SEHNR, CDR2 FQNEAQ (reference sequence). Full variable domain (remainder filled in from reference TRBV7-9 and TRBJ2-7): DTGVSQNPRHKITKRGQNVTFRCDPISEHNRLYWYRQTLGQGPEFLTYFQNEAQLEKSRLLSDRFSAERPKGSFSTLEIQRTEQGDSAMYLCASSVAGGSYEQYFGPGTRLTVT.

This clonotype showed up many times. The rearrangement uses TRBV4-3 and TRBJ2-5; D assignment may be TRBD1 or TRBD2 (6 bases each). The CDR3 spans 13 residues. V shed 0 bases and J shed 9 bases, with 11 bases lying between them. Germline assignment: CDR1 LGHNA and CDR2 YSLEER. This CDR3 is CASSQDRRGAQYF. CDR3 nucleotide sequence: TGCGCCAGCAGCCAAGATAGGAGGGGGGCCCAGTACTTC.

There are many counts of this clonotype. This chain joins TRBV12-3 or TRBV12-4 and TRBJ2-7; no clear D. Trimming took 5 bases from V and 0 from J, leaving 11 bases between them. The CDR3 sequence is 14 residues long. The CDR3 DNA reads TGTGCCAGCAGTCCCCAGTTATCCTCCTACGAGCAGTACTTC. The encoded protein is CASSPQLSSYEQYF.

This clonotype has a count of ten or more. The chain joins TRBV6-6 to TRBJ2-1; 9 bases agree with TRBD1. The germline CDR1 and CDR2 sequences are MNHNY and SVGAGI (reference sequence). This CDR3 contains 14 residues. J lost 7 bases, V lost 2 bases, and 3 bases had no gene match. CDR3 residues: CASSYRDRENEQFF. In DNA form, the CDR3 reads TGTGCCAGCAGTTACCGGGACAGGGAGAATGAGCAGTTCTTC.

This sequence joins TRBV2 and TRBJ1-1, with D possibly being TRBD1 (5 bases). Germline loops: CDR1 SNHLY, CDR2 FYNNEI. Trimming shortened V by 11 bases and J by 4 bases, and 20 bases separated the two germline ends. This CDR3 has 14 residues. CDR3 DNA sequence: TGTGCCTCCGCGGACATAGGGCCGAGCACTGAAGCTTTCTTT. It encodes CASADIGPSTEAFF.

The J gene is TRBJ2-3, the V gene TRBV30; 11 bases fit TRBD2. CDR1 and CDR2 from the germline V gene are GTSNPN and SVGIG (reference sequence). The trim removed 7 bases at V and 0 bases at J, leaving 9 bases unmatched. This CDR3 is built from 16 residues. The CDR3 nucleotides read TGTGCCTCGGGTAGCGGGAGGGCCAGGAGCACAGATACGCAGTATTTT. Its translation is CASGSGRARSTDTQYF.

This clonotype appeared many times. This CDR3 is CASSIYRSSYNEQFF. CDR3 in DNA: TGTGCCAGTAGTATTTACAGAAGCTCCTACAATGAGCAGTTCTTC. This chain connects TRBV19 to TRBJ2-1; D ambiguous. The CDR3 is made up of 15 amino acids. The ends were cut back, 3 bases at V and 0 bases at J, with 9 bases in the middle. The germline CDR1 and CDR2 sequences are LNHDA and SQIVND (reference sequence).

This clonotype was detected many times. V gene TRBV6-2 or TRBV6-3 combines with J gene TRBJ2-7, with 8 bases lining up with TRBD1. From germline, CDR1 is MNHEY and CDR2 SVGEGT. V was pared by 6 bases and J by 1 base, with 5 bases of the junction left unmatched. The CDR3 has 14 amino acids. The CDR3 DNA sequence: TGTGCCAGCAGACAGGACAGGGATTCCTACGAGCAGTACTTC. Protein: CASRQDRDSYEQYF.